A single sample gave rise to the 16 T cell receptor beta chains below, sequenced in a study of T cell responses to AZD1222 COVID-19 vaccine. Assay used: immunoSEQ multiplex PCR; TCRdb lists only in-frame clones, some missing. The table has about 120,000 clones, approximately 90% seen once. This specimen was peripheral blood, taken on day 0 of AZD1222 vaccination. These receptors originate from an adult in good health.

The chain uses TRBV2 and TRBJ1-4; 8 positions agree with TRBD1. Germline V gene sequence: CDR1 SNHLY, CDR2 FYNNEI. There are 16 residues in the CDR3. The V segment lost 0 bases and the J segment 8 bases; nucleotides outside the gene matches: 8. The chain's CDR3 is CASSEAETGVREKLFF. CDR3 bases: TGTGCCAGCAGTGAAGCGGAGACAGGGGTTAGGGAAAAACTGTTTTTT.

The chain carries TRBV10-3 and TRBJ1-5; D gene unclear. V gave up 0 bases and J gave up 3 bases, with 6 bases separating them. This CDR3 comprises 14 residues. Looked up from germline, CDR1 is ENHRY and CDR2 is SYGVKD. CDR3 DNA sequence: TGTGCCATCAGTGAGTCCCGCCCCAATCAGCCCCAGCATTTT. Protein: CAISESRPNQPQHF.

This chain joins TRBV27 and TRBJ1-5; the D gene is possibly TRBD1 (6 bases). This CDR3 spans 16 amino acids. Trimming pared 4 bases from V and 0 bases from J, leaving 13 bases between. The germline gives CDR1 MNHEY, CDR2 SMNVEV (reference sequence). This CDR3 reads CASSYSGGHSNQPQHF. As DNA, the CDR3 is TGTGCCAGCAGTTACTCCGGGGGGCATAGCAATCAGCCCCAGCATTTT.

The CDR3 spells CASSSLTRVGTEAFF. The CDR3 region has the DNA TGTGCCAGCAGCTCCCTTACCCGGGTGGGGACTGAAGCTTTCTTT. The chain links TRBV7-2 to TRBJ1-1; D is unclear. The germline CDR1 and CDR2 sequences are SGHTA and FQGNSA. The CDR3 loop spans 15 amino acids. V lost 4 bases to trimming and J lost 5 bases, with 17 bases between them. Looking up the rest from reference TRBV7-2 and TRBJ1-1 gives the full variable domain: GAGVSQSPSNKVTEKGKDVELRCDPISGHTALYWYRQSLGQGLEFLIYFQGNSAPDKSGLPSDRFSAERTGGSVSTLTIQRTQQEDSAVYLCASSSLTRVGTEAFFGQGTRLTVV.

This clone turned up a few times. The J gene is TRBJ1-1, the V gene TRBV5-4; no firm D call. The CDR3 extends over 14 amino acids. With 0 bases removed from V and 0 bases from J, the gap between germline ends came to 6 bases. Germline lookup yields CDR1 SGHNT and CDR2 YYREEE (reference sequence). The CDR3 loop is CASSLEPLNTEAFF. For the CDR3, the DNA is TGTGCCAGCAGCTTGGAACCGTTGAACACTGAAGCTTTCTTT.

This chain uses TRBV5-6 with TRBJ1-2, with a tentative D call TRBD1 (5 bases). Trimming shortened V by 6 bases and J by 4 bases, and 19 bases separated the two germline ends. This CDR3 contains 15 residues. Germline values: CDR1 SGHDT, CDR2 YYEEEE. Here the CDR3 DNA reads TGTGCCAGCACCCCGACCCGGACGGGACTCTATGGCTACACCTTC. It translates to CASTPTRTGLYGYTF.

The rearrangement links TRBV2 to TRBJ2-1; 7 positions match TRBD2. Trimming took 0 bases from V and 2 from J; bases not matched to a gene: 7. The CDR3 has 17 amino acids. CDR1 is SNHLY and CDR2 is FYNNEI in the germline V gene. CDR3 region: CASSEALLGGAYNEQFF. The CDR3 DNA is TGTGCCAGCAGTGAAGCGCTTCTGGGAGGGGCCTACAATGAGCAGTTCTTC. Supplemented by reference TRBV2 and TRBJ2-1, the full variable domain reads EPEVTQTPSHQVTQMGQEVILRCVPISNHLYFYWYRQILGQKVEFLVSFYNNEISEKSEIFDDQFSVERPDGSNFTLKIRSTKLEDSAMYFCASSEALLGGAYNEQFFGPGTRLTVL.

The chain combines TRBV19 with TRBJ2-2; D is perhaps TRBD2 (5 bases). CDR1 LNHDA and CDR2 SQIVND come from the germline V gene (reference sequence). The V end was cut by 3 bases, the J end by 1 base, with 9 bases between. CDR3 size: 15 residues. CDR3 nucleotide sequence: TGTGCCAGTAGTATTAACGGGATGAACACCGGGGAGCTGTTTTTT. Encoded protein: CASSINGMNTGELFF.

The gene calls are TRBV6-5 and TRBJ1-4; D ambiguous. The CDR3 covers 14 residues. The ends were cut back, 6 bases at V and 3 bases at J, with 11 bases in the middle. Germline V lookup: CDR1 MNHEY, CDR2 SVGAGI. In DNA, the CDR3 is TGTGCCAGCAGCTCAAGACGTTCTAATGAAAAACTGTTTTTT. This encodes CASSSRRSNEKLFF.

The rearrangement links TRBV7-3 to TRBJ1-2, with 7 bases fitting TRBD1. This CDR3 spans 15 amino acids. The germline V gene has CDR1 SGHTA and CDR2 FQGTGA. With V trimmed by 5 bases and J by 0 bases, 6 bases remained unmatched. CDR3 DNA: TGTGCCAGCAGCCTCCGGGACAGAGCTAACTATGGCTACACCTTC. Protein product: CASSLRDRANYGYTF.

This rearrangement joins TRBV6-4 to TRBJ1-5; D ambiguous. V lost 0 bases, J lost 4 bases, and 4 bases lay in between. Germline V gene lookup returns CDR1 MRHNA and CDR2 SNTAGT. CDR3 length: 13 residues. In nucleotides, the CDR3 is TGTGCCAGCAGTGACTCGGCAAATCAGCCCCAGCATTTT. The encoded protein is CASSDSANQPQHF.

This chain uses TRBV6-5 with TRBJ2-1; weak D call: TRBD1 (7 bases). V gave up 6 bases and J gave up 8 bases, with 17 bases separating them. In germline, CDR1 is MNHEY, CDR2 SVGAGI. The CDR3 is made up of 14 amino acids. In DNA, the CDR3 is TGTGCCAGCAGGGAGGGGACAGTTAGGGATGAGCAGTTCTTC. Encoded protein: CASREGTVRDEQFF.

In DNA, the CDR3 is TGCGCCAGCAGCTTGGAGCAGATAACGAGCTCCTACGAGCAGTACTTC. The encoded protein is CASSLEQITSSYEQYF. This chain links TRBV5-1 with TRBJ2-7; D is undetermined. Germline CDR1 is SGHRS and CDR2 is YFSETQ. The CDR3 extends over 16 amino acids. Trimming removed 0 bases at V and 0 bases at J, with 13 bases between.

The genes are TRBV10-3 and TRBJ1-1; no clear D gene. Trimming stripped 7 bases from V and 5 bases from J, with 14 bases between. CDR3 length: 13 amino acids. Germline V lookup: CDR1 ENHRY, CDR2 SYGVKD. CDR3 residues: CAINGMLRTEAFF. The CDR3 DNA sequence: TGTGCCATCAATGGAATGTTGCGAACTGAAGCTTTCTTT.

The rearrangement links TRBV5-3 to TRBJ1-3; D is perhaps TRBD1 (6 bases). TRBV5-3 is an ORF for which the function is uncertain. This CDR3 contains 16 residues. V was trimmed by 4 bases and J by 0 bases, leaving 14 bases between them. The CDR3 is CARSRLQGFSGNTIYF. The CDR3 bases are TGTGCCAGAAGCCGATTACAGGGCTTCTCTGGAAACACCATATATTTT.

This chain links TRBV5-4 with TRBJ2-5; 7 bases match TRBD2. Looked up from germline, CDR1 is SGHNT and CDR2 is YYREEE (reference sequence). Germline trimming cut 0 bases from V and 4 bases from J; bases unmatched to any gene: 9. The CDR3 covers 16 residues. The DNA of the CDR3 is TGTGCCAGCAGCTTGGCCGGGGGGTCATGGCTAGAGACCCAGTACTTC. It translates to CASSLAGGSWLETQYF.